The clone carrying this T cell receptor beta chain was picked up a small number of times. What it recognizes is unknown. The data belong to a study of response to subunit inactivated influenza vaccine. The study's findings and limits: T cells newly recruited by each seasonal influenza vaccination are few, the authors suggested.

TCRdb redid the calling of the RT-PCR reads with MiXCR, one entry per CDR3 protein. The sample lists about 190,000 distinct CDR3 sequences, around 14% occurring once. V gave up 5 bases and J gave up 5 bases, with 15 bases separating them. The CDR3 runs to 14 residues. In germline, CDR1 is MNHNS, CDR2 SASEGT. The TCR comes from a man in his fifties or sixties who received an inactivated influenza vaccine. The sample here was CD8+ T cells sorted from PBMCs, taken around 5 days after vaccination. The chain couples TRBV6-1 to TRBJ1-1; D ambiguous. The CDR3 region has the DNA TGTGCCAGCAGTAAAAGTGGCAGAGAAACTGAAGCTTTCTTT. Translation gives CASSKSGRETEAFF.